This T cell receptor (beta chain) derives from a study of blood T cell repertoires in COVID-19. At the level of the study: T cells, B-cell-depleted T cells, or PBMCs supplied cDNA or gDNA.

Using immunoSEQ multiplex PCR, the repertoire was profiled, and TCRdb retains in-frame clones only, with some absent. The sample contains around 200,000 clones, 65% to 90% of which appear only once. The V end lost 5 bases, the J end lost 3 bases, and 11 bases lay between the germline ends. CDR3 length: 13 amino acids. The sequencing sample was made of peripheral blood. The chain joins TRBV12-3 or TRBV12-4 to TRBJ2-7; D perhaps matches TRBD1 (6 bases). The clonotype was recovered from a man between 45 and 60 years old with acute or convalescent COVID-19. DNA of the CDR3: TGTGCCAGCAGTCAGCGGACAGTCTACGAGCAGTACTTC. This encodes CASSQRTVYEQYF.